These 27 T cell receptor beta chains originate from one sample sequenced in a study of blood T cell repertoires in COVID-19 (dated by TCRdb to 2018 to 2020). Library preparation used the immunoSEQ multiplex PCR assay. Held by TCRdb, this immuneACCESS table contains in-frame sequences only and omits some clones. Under half of the omission traces to an unresolved V gene where checked; the cause of the rest is unknown. This sample holds around 190,000 clones; nearly 90% were observed only once. In total, the top ten clones hold less than 2% of the sample. The sequenced material came from peripheral blood. The receptor source for this set is a man between 18 and 29 years old who had recovered from COVID-19.

The gene calls are TRBV6-2 or TRBV6-3 and TRBJ2-3; a weak D match, TRBD1 (6 bases). Germline V gene lookup returns CDR1 MNHEY and CDR2 SVGEGT. V lost 2 bases, J lost 6 bases, and 12 bases lay in between. This CDR3 is built from 14 residues. The CDR3 reads CASSYPTGRDTQYF. In nucleotides, the CDR3 is TGTGCCAGCAGTTACCCCACAGGGCGGGATACGCAGTATTTT.

The rearrangement links TRBV29-1 to TRBJ1-2, with a tentative D call TRBD1 (5 bases). V was trimmed by 2 bases and J by 4 bases, leaving 17 bases between them. CDR3 length equals 15 residues. Germline CDR1 SQVTM, CDR2 ANQGSEA. The CDR3 reads CSVERTGDFTYGYTF. CDR3 bases: TGCAGCGTTGAACGAACAGGAGACTTCACCTATGGCTACACCTTC.

This chain links TRBV21-1 with TRBJ2-2; the table's D call of TRBD2 was not tested on the DNA. TRBV21-1 is labeled a pseudogene. The length of the CDR3 is 19 residues. CDR3 sequence (DNA): TGTGCCAGCAGCAAAGCGGATAGCGGGAGGGCCGCGAACACCGGGGAGCTGTTTTTT. Translated, it gives CASSKADSGRAANTGELFF.

The gene calls are TRBV6-5 and TRBJ1-4; 9 positions match TRBD1. Germline values: CDR1 MNHEY, CDR2 SVGAGI. The CDR3 is 14 amino acids. V shed 6 bases, J shed 11 bases, and the junction held 10 bases outside the gene matches. DNA of the CDR3: TGTGCCAGCAGCTCGGGACAGGGCGCAACCAAACTGTTTTTT. This codes for CASSSGQGATKLFF.

The V call is TRBV11-2, the J call TRBJ2-3; 10 bases map to TRBD2. This CDR3 has 16 residues. Trimming removed 2 bases from V and 3 bases from J; junction bases left unmatched: 5. Germline V gives CDR1 SGHAT, CDR2 FQNNGV. In nucleotides, the CDR3 is TGTGCCAGCAGCTTACTAGCGGGAGTGTATACAGATACGCAGTATTTT. It yields the protein CASSLLAGVYTDTQYF.

The chain couples TRBV29-1 to TRBJ2-6; maybe TRBD1 (6 bases). CDR1 is SQVTM, CDR2 ANQGSEA, per germline. Between the trimmed V and J ends, which lost 6 bases and 2 bases, there was a span of 11 bases. The CDR3 loop spans 14 amino acids. The CDR3 bases are TGCAGCGTCCCACAGGGCGCTGGGGCCAACGTCCTGACTTTC. It encodes CSVPQGAGANVLTF.

V usage is TRBV28 and J usage is TRBJ2-7; 12 bases line up with TRBD2. CDR3 length: 15 amino acids. Trimming cost V 6 bases and J 4 bases; bases outside gene matches: 7. Germline values: CDR1 MDHEN, CDR2 SYDVKM. The CDR3 sequence is CASRPGLAGIYEQYF. The DNA of the CDR3 is TGTGCCAGCAGGCCAGGACTAGCGGGAATATACGAGCAGTACTTC.

Worth noting for this clone: One junction end does not reproduce the germline sequence, and a read error may be involved. The gene calls are TRBV6-5 and TRBJ2-3, with TRBD2 matching over 8 bases. CDR3 length equals 13 residues. CDR1 and CDR2 (germline): MNHEY, SVGAGI. CDR3 region: CASRGDPSGYPHF. The CDR3 DNA reads as TGTGCCAGCAGGGGAGACCCTAGCGGGTATCCACATTTT.

The V gene is TRBV7-8, the J gene TRBJ2-7, with TRBD2 identical over 11 bases. Germline-derived CDR1 and CDR2 are SGHVS and FQNEAQ. The CDR3 length is 17 residues. With 1 base clipped from V and 6 bases from J, the junction kept 11 bases outside the gene matches. CDR3 region: CASSLELAGGSGREQYF. The CDR3 nucleotides read TGTGCCAGCAGCTTAGAGCTAGCGGGAGGCAGTGGGCGCGAGCAGTACTTC.

The chain carries TRBV27 and TRBJ2-7; D uncertain. The ends were cut back, 4 bases at V and 4 bases at J, with 11 bases in the middle. The CDR3 runs to 13 residues. The germline CDR1 and CDR2 sequences are MNHEY and SMNVEV (reference sequence). The chain's CDR3 is CASSSLTQYEQYF. CDR3 bases: TGTGCCAGCAGTTCGCTGACACAATACGAGCAGTACTTC.

This rearrangement joins TRBV15 to TRBJ2-5; 10 positions match TRBD1. After removal of 3 bases from V and 4 bases from J, the junction contained 2 bases not matched to a gene. CDR1 LNHNV and CDR2 YYDKDF come from the germline V gene (reference sequence). The CDR3 is 14 residues long. DNA of the CDR3: TGTGCCACCAGCAGGTGGGACAGGGGAGAGACCCAGTACTTC. Amino acid sequence: CATSRWDRGETQYF. Variable domain in full (rest from reference TRBV15 and TRBJ2-5): DAMVIQNPRYQVTQFGKPVTLSCSQTLNHNVMYWYQQKSSQAPKLLFHYYDKDFNNEADTPDNFQSRRPNTSFCFLDIRSPGLGDTAMYLCATSRWDRGETQYFGPGTRLLVL.

The chain recombines TRBV14 with TRBJ2-1; 13 bases match TRBD2. The CDR3 runs to 15 residues. Germline loops: CDR1 SGHDN, CDR2 FVKESK. Losses at the gene ends were 4 bases for V and 8 bases for J; bases not matched to a gene: 5. The CDR3: CASSLGLAGRDEQFF. The CDR3 DNA sequence: TGTGCCAGCAGCCTGGGACTAGCGGGACGCGATGAGCAGTTCTTC.

The V and J genes are TRBV5-1 and TRBJ2-7; D is perhaps TRBD1 (8 bases). The CDR3 is made up of 16 amino acids. Trimming took off 0 bases at V and 2 bases at J, with 15 bases between the two ends. The germline V gene encodes CDR1 SGHRS and CDR2 YFSETQ. CDR3 DNA: TGCGCCAGCAGCTTGGCCGGGGGGACAGGCGCCTACGAGCAGTACTTC. It encodes CASSLAGGTGAYEQYF.

This chain links TRBV6-6 with TRBJ2-7; a possible D gene is TRBD1 (6 bases). The germline V and J ends were trimmed by 0 bases and 3 bases, with 15 bases remaining between them. The length of the CDR3 is 16 residues. CDR1 is MNHNY, CDR2 SVGAGI, per germline (reference sequence). CDR3 DNA: TGTGCCAGCAGTTACTCAGCCAAGGACAGTAACTACGAGCAGTACTTC. It specifies CASSYSAKDSNYEQYF.

The chain links TRBV10-3 to TRBJ1-3, with D unresolved. The V end lost 0 bases, the J end lost 0 bases, and 15 bases lay between the germline ends. Germline V gene lookup returns CDR1 ENHRY and CDR2 SYGVKD. CDR3 length: 18 residues. CDR3 sequence: CAISESSFGGPSGNTIYF. The CDR3 region has the DNA TGTGCCATCAGTGAGTCCTCGTTTGGTGGCCCCTCTGGAAACACCATATATTTT.

The chain employs TRBV2 and TRBJ2-1, with D hard to call. V lost 8 bases and J lost 0, with 11 bases in between. The CDR3 runs to 14 residues. CDR1 and CDR2 from the germline V gene are SNHLY and FYNNEI. The CDR3 region has the DNA TGTGCCAGCCACCCCTGGAGCTCCTACAATGAGCAGTTCTTC. This sequence encodes CASHPWSSYNEQFF.

The sample holds one count of this clone. CDR3 in amino acids: CASTRTGKLQPQHF. The DNA for the CDR3 is TGTGCCAGCACTCGGACAGGGAAGCTTCAGCCCCAGCATTTT. This chain joins TRBV27 and TRBJ1-5; 8 positions agree with TRBD1. The CDR3 consists of 14 residues. Germline CDR1 MNHEY, CDR2 SMNVEV (reference sequence). J gave up 6 bases and V 7 bases, and 8 bases lay outside the gene matches.

Here the CDR3 DNA reads TGTGCCAGTAGTTCTCCGACAGGGGCCGGCAATCAGCCCCAGCATTTT. Translated, it gives CASSSPTGAGNQPQHF. The chain is built from TRBV19 and TRBJ1-5; 8 bases align to TRBD1. Germline loops: CDR1 LNHDA, CDR2 SQIVND (reference sequence). V lost 5 bases to trimming and J lost 2 bases; unmatched junction nucleotides: 8. This CDR3 has 16 amino acids.

The chain carries TRBV5-1 and TRBJ2-1, with 7 bases fitting TRBD1. Germline CDR1 and CDR2: SGHRS and YFSETQ. The CDR3 sequence is 13 residues long. The trim removed 3 bases at V and 5 bases at J, leaving 2 bases unmatched. CDR3 protein: CASSWDSHNEQFF. The DNA for the CDR3 is TGCGCCAGCAGCTGGGACAGCCACAATGAGCAGTTCTTC.

J is TRBJ2-2 and V is TRBV11-2; 8 bases are a match to TRBD1. With 2 bases clipped from V and 10 bases from J, the junction kept 9 bases outside the gene matches. The CDR3 totals 15 residues. Germline V gives CDR1 SGHAT, CDR2 FQNNGV. CDR3 bases: TGTGCCAGCAGCTTATCAACAGGGGGATTGGAGGAGCTGTTTTTT. Its protein is CASSLSTGGLEELFF.

The chain joins TRBV6-5 to TRBJ2-7, with D tentatively TRBD2 (5 bases). Germline CDR1 and CDR2: MNHEY and SVGAGI. The CDR3 loop spans 14 amino acids. V lost 5 bases and J lost 3, with 14 bases in between. The CDR3 reads CASSRGLANYEQYF. The CDR3 nucleotides are TGTGCCAGCAGTAGAGGTCTAGCTAACTACGAGCAGTACTTC.

The chain recombines TRBV7-2 with TRBJ2-5, with 13 bases fitting TRBD2. V lost 3 bases and J lost 2; bases outside the gene matches: 3. CDR3 length: 16 amino acids. The germline V gene encodes CDR1 SGHTA and CDR2 FQGNSA. For the CDR3, the DNA is TGTGCCAGCAGCTTGGGACTAGCGGGACCACAAGAGACCCAGTACTTC. This translates into CASSLGLAGPQETQYF.

This clone occurred once. The rearrangement uses TRBV6-5 and TRBJ2-5, with 7 nucleotides matching TRBD1. V lost 0 bases to trimming and J lost 5 bases; unmatched junction nucleotides: 6. There are 15 residues in the CDR3. Looked up from germline, CDR1 is MNHEY and CDR2 is SVGAGI. CDR3 sequence reads: CASSYSDRRRETQYF. Here the CDR3 DNA reads TGTGCCAGCAGTTACTCGGACAGGCGCAGGGAGACCCAGTACTTC.

The chain has TRBV3-1 (or the pseudogene TRBV3-2) and TRBJ2-4; TRBD2 matches 7 bases. The V segment lost 3 bases and the J segment 7 bases; nucleotides outside the gene matches: 3. CDR3 length: 13 residues. Per the germline V gene, CDR1 is LGHDT and CDR2 is YNNKEL (reference sequence). CDR3 sequence reads: CASSQQGGNIQYF. For the CDR3, the DNA is TGTGCCAGCAGCCAGCAGGGAGGGAACATTCAGTACTTC.

This rearrangement joins TRBV12-5 to TRBJ2-7; D may be TRBD2 (5 bases). V lost 4 bases to trimming and J lost 3 bases, with 7 bases between them. CDR1 and CDR2 from the germline V gene are LGHNT and FRNRAP. The CDR3 is made up of 12 amino acids. The CDR3 loop reads CASGWEYYEQYF. CDR3 sequence (DNA): TGTGCTAGTGGTTGGGAGTACTACGAGCAGTACTTC.

This clone was seen only a few times. Other DNA sequences within the sample encode an identical CDR3. CDR3 bases: TGTGCCAGCTCACCACCTAGCGGGGCCTACGAGCAGTACTTC. Its protein is CASSPPSGAYEQYF. This chain joins TRBV18 and TRBJ2-7; 8 bases fit TRBD2. The V gene end was trimmed by 0 bases and the J gene end by 2 bases; junction bases not matched to a gene: 0. The germline CDR1 and CDR2 sequences are KGHSH and LQKENI. The CDR3 runs 14 residues.

This chain uses TRBV6-6 with TRBJ2-7, with 7 nucleotides matching TRBD2. With 8 bases clipped from V and 6 bases from J, the junction kept 10 bases outside the gene matches. Germline V gene lookup returns CDR1 MNHNY and CDR2 SVGAGI (reference sequence). CDR3 length: 13 amino acids. CDR3 protein: CASSRGLAVEQYF. The CDR3 DNA sequence: TGTGCCAGCTCTCGGGGTCTAGCGGTCGAGCAGTACTTC.